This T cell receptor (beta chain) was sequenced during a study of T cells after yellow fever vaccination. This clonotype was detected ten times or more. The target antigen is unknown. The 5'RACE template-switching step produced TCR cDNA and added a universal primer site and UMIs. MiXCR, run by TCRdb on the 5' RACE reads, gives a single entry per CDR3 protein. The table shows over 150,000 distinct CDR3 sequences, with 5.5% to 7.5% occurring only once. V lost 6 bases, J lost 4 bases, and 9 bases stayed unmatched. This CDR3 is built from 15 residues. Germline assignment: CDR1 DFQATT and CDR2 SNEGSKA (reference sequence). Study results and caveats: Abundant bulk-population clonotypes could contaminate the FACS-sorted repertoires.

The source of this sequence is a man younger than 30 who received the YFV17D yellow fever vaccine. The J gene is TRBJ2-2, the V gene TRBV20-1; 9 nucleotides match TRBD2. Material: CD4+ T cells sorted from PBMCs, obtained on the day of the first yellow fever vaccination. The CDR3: CSARLSGGPTGELFF. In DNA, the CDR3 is TGCAGTGCCCGACTTAGCGGGGGCCCCACCGGGGAGCTGTTTTTT.